The 32 T cell receptor beta chains below come from one sample, sequenced in a study of Ad26.COV2.S vaccination and SARS-CoV-2 variants. The method was immunoSEQ multiplex PCR; TCRdb's version includes in-frame clones alone and lacks a portion of them. The sample lists 400,000 to 450,000 clones, 75% to 95% seen once, with 12% in the top ten. The treatment: around 19 received Ad26.COV2.S at low or high dose, single or two shots; 5 received placebo; per-sample allocation not given. Collection of the samples took place on day 63 after the first injection of vaccine or placebo. The input for sequencing was peripheral blood, taken in a trial of Ad26.COV2.S vaccine versus placebo. The receptors originated from a person aged 18-65 years who received the Ad26.COV2.S COVID-19 vaccine or a placebo.

This chain joins TRBV19 and TRBJ1-2, with 7 bases identical to TRBD1. V dropped 5 bases and J dropped 7; count of bases not matched to a gene: 7. Germline loops: CDR1 LNHDA, CDR2 SQIVND (reference sequence). This CDR3 is 13 amino acids long. The CDR3 nucleotides are TGTGCCAGTAGTCCGCAGGGGGTTAGTGGCTACACCTTC. It codes for CASSPQGVSGYTF.

Only one count was recorded for this clone. The rearrangement uses TRBV4-2 and TRBJ1-1; a weak D match, TRBD1 (6 bases). The V gene lost 1 base and the J gene lost 6 bases, with 18 bases spanning the gap. Looked up from germline, CDR1 is LGHNA and CDR2 is YNFKEQ. CDR3 length: 16 amino acids. CDR3 nucleotides: TGTGCCAGCAGCCAAGCCTCAGGGGAACAAATCGCTGAAGCTTTCTTT. Amino acids: CASSQASGEQIAEAFF.

The chain carries TRBV27 and TRBJ2-7, with 8 bases fitting TRBD1. Germline V gene sequence: CDR1 MNHEY, CDR2 SMNVEV (reference sequence). The CDR3 extends over 15 amino acids. V lost 6 bases, J lost 2 bases, and 9 bases stayed unmatched. CDR3 loop: CASSPQGQGTYEQYF. The DNA for the CDR3 is TGTGCCAGCAGCCCCCAAGGACAGGGTACCTACGAGCAGTACTTC.

The chain has TRBV6-1 and TRBJ1-5, with 7 bases aligning to TRBD1. Germline assignment: CDR1 MNHNS and CDR2 SASEGT. The CDR3 has 15 amino acids. J gave up 4 bases and V 1 base, and 4 bases lay outside the gene matches. The CDR3 region is CASSEGSGGNQPQHF. The CDR3 nucleotides are TGTGCCAGCAGTGAAGGGTCAGGGGGGAATCAGCCCCAGCATTTT.

CDR3 sequence reads: CASSLNPEVGAFF. The CDR3 DNA sequence: TGTGCCAGCAGTCTTAACCCGGAGGTCGGAGCTTTCTTT. V is TRBV7-8 and J is TRBJ1-1; D is unresolved. The V and J ends lost 6 bases and 10 bases respectively, with 18 bases between them. This CDR3 is 13 amino acids long. The germline V gene encodes CDR1 SGHVS and CDR2 FQNEAQ.

The chain is built from TRBV7-2 and TRBJ2-3; 7 bases fit TRBD2. There are 16 residues in the CDR3. V lost 5 bases, J lost 3 bases, and 11 bases stayed unmatched. Germline V CDR1 and CDR2: SGHTA, FQGNSA. CDR3 in DNA: TGTGCCAGCAGCCTCGGTAGCACGGGAGGAACAGATACGCAGTATTTT. Its protein product is CASSLGSTGGTDTQYF. The full variable domain, in which reference TRBV7-2 and TRBJ2-3 provide the parts outside the CDR3, is GAGVSQSPSNKVTEKGKDVELRCDPISGHTALYWYRQSLGQGLEFLIYFQGNSAPDKSGLPSDRFSAERTGGSVSTLTIQRTQQEDSAVYLCASSLGSTGGTDTQYFGPGTRLTVL.

CDR3 in amino acids: CSAGGLTGQGALGHGYTF. CDR3 DNA sequence: TGCAGCGCTGGGGGCCTAACGGGACAGGGTGCTCTTGGGCATGGCTACACCTTC. This chain uses TRBV29-1 with TRBJ1-2; 9 bases are a match to TRBD1. V shed 7 bases, J shed 6 bases, and the junction held 24 bases outside the gene matches. The CDR3 loop spans 18 amino acids. CDR1 is SQVTM and CDR2 is ANQGSEA in the germline V gene.

The chain recombines TRBV28 with TRBJ1-4; 7 bases line up with TRBD1. The CDR3 spans 14 residues. Trimming cost V 5 bases and J 4 bases; bases outside gene matches: 4. CDR1 is MDHEN and CDR2 is SYDVKM in the germline V gene. CDR3 bases: TGTGCCAGCAGTCCCGGACAGGTTAATGAAAAACTGTTTTTT. Protein sequence: CASSPGQVNEKLFF.

This rearrangement joins TRBV29-1 to TRBJ1-2; D unresolved. The CDR3 is 12 residues long. Germline CDR1 is SQVTM and CDR2 is ANQGSEA. V lost 1 base and J 5 bases, leaving 8 bases between the germline ends. The CDR3 region has the DNA TGCAGCGTTGAAGGCACACCTTATGGCTACACCTTC. Protein product: CSVEGTPYGYTF.

V and J are TRBV7-8 and TRBJ1-5; 7 bases align to TRBD1. This CDR3 spans 15 amino acids. V lost 4 bases and J lost 5; bases outside the gene matches: 8. CDR1 is SGHVS and CDR2 is FQNEAQ in the germline V gene. Here the CDR3 DNA reads TGTGCCAGCAGCTCGTACAGGGGAGGAGATCAGCCCCAGCATTTT. It is translated as CASSSYRGGDQPQHF.

The chain is built from TRBV5-1 and TRBJ2-1; D unresolved. CDR1 SGHRS and CDR2 YFSETQ come from the germline V gene. The CDR3 is 12 residues long. Deletions cut 4 bases from V and 5 bases from J, with 7 bases between. CDR3 sequence reads: CASSPLDNEQFF. The CDR3 DNA follows: TGCGCCAGCAGCCCCTTAGACAATGAGCAGTTCTTC.

This clone was seen more than once but under ten times. This chain uses TRBV7-9 with TRBJ1-1; no clear D gene. CDR3 length: 14 amino acids. V gave up 5 bases and J gave up 2 bases, with 12 bases separating them. Germline CDR1 reads SEHNR; CDR2 reads FQNEAQ (reference sequence). The CDR3 here is CASSPMVGNTEAFF. The CDR3 DNA sequence: TGTGCCAGCAGCCCCATGGTGGGAAACACTGAAGCTTTCTTT.

V and J are TRBV4-1 and TRBJ1-6; D remains unclear. The CDR3 is made up of 16 amino acids. Trimming took off 4 bases at V and 8 bases at J, with 18 bases between the two ends. The V gene's germline CDR1 is MGHRA and CDR2 YSYEKL. The DNA for the CDR3 is TGCGCCAGCAGCCCCTCGGCCCTACCTGGGGATTCACCCCTCCACTTT. Translation gives CASSPSALPGDSPLHF.

The chain joins TRBV6-1 to TRBJ2-6, with D possibly called TRBD1 or TRBD2 (5 bases each). CDR3 length: 14 residues. Trimming pared 3 bases from V and 3 bases from J, leaving 6 bases between. Per germline, CDR1 MNHNS and CDR2 SASEGT. CDR3 in amino acids: CASSDGGGANVLTF. The CDR3 bases are TGTGCCAGCAGTGATGGGGGTGGGGCCAACGTCCTGACTTTC.

DNA of the CDR3: TGTGCCAGCTCACCTTTGCGGTACAATGAGCAGTTCTTC. Translated: CASSPLRYNEQFF. This chain joins TRBV18 and TRBJ2-1; D gene uncertain. Trimming removed 3 bases at V and 4 bases at J, with 7 bases between. CDR3 length: 13 residues. Germline values: CDR1 KGHSH, CDR2 LQKENI.

The chain employs TRBV11-2 and TRBJ1-1; D ambiguous. CDR3 size: 16 residues. V was clipped by 1 base and J by 1 base, with 13 bases between them. CDR1 SGHAT and CDR2 FQNNGV come from the germline V gene. In DNA, the CDR3 is TGTGCCAGCAGCTTAGGATCATCGGGGAGGAACACTGAAGCTTTCTTT. It codes for CASSLGSSGRNTEAFF.

V is TRBV21-1 and J is TRBJ2-1; TRBD2 was called by the table and not checked on the DNA. TRBV21-1 is noted as a pseudogene. This CDR3 has 22 residues. In DNA form, the CDR3 reads TGTGCCAGCAGCAAATGGAAACACAAAACTCTAGCGGGAGGTCCCTACTACAATGAGCAGTTCTTC. Amino acids: CASSKWKHKTLAGGPYYNEQFF.

This chain uses TRBV4-3 with TRBJ1-2; TRBD1 is a possible D gene (5 bases). Between the trimmed V and J ends, which lost 1 base and 1 base, there was a span of 10 bases. Germline V CDR1 and CDR2: LGHNA, YSLEER. This CDR3 is built from 15 residues. The CDR3 spells CASSQVLDSNYGYTF. The DNA of the CDR3 is TGCGCCAGCAGCCAAGTCCTTGACAGTAACTATGGCTACACCTTC.

This chain uses TRBV29-1 with TRBJ1-2; the match to TRBD1 covers 7 bases. Per the germline V gene, CDR1 is SQVTM and CDR2 is ANQGSEA. This CDR3 is built from 16 residues. Losses at the gene ends were 1 base for V and 0 bases for J; bases not matched to a gene: 8. As DNA, the CDR3 is TGCAGCGTTGAAGGATGGGGACAGATTTCTAACTATGGCTACACCTTC. Translation: CSVEGWGQISNYGYTF.

This clone was seen only once. The chain carries TRBV5-4 and TRBJ2-1; 9 positions agree with TRBD2. There are 16 residues in the CDR3. The J segment lost 4 bases and the V segment lost 4 bases, leaving 9 bases of the junction unmatched. The germline CDR1 and CDR2 sequences are SGHNT and YYREEE (reference sequence). The CDR3 DNA reads TGTGCCAGCAGCCTTTGGGTAGCGGGGGTTTACAATGAGCAGTTCTTC. As protein: CASSLWVAGVYNEQFF.

V and J are TRBV7-3 and TRBJ2-1; D gene ambiguous. Trimming cost V 4 bases and J 8 bases, with 12 bases left between them. The CDR3 extends over 13 amino acids. Germline loops: CDR1 SGHTA, CDR2 FQGTGA. The chain's CDR3 is CASSSYVADEQFF. The CDR3 region has the DNA TGTGCCAGCAGCTCCTACGTAGCAGATGAGCAGTTCTTC. Using reference TRBV7-3 and TRBJ2-1 for the parts outside the CDR3, the full variable domain is GAGVSQTPSNKVTEKGKYVELRCDPISGHTALYWYRQSLGQGPEFLIYFQGTGAADDSGLPNDRFFAVRPEGSVSTLKIQRTERGDSAVYLCASSSYVADEQFFGPGTRLTVL.

This clone appeared a single time. The rearrangement joins TRBV5-8 to TRBJ2-1; TRBD2 matches 14 bases. Unmatched junction bases numbered 3, after V lost 4 bases and J lost 6 bases. Per the germline V gene, CDR1 is SGHTS and CDR2 is YDEGEE. CDR3 length: 15 amino acids. CDR3 protein: CASSPGTSGSNEQFF. In DNA, the CDR3 is TGTGCCAGCAGCCCGGGGACTAGCGGGAGCAATGAGCAGTTCTTC. The full variable domain, in which reference TRBV5-8 and TRBJ2-1 provide the parts outside the CDR3, is EAGVTQSPTHLIKTRGQQATLRCSPISGHTSVYWYQQALGLGLQFLLWYDEGEERNRGNFPPRFSGRQFPNYSSELNVNALELEDSALYLCASSPGTSGSNEQFFGPGTRLTVL.

About this clone: This may be a read error: a much more frequent sequence differs by one nucleotide. V and J are TRBV7-8 and TRBJ2-7; D not resolved. V shed 5 bases and J shed 2 bases, with 4 bases lying between them. Germline V gives CDR1 SGHVS, CDR2 FQNEAQ. This CDR3 contains 11 residues. DNA of the CDR3: TGTGCCAGCAGCCAAGCCTACGAGCAGTACTTC. It translates to CASSQAYEQYF.

The chain joins TRBV5-1 to TRBJ2-5, with 9 bases lining up with TRBD2. The CDR3 has 14 residues. V shed 4 bases, J shed 5 bases, and the junction held 6 bases outside the gene matches. Germline assignment: CDR1 SGHRS and CDR2 YFSETQ. CDR3: CASSSSGRWETQYF. Here the CDR3 DNA reads TGCGCCAGCAGCAGTAGCGGGAGATGGGAGACCCAGTACTTC.

The chain links TRBV10-2 to TRBJ2-3; the match to TRBD2 covers 8 bases. After removal of 7 bases from V and 3 bases from J, the junction contained 9 bases not matched to a gene. The germline V gene encodes CDR1 WSHSY and CDR2 SAAADI. This CDR3 is built from 15 residues. In nucleotides, the CDR3 is TGCGCCAGCACAGACTCCGGGAGGGGGACAGATACGCAGTATTTT. Encoded protein: CASTDSGRGTDTQYF.

The J gene is TRBJ2-7, the V gene TRBV4-1, with 10 bases lining up with TRBD1. Germline lookup yields CDR1 MGHRA and CDR2 YSYEKL. V was clipped by 4 bases and J by 3 bases; unmatched bases: 3. The length of the CDR3 is 14 residues. DNA for the CDR3: TGCGCCAGCAGCCCGAGGACAGGGGGCTACGAGCAGTACTTC. This translates into CASSPRTGGYEQYF.

The chain carries TRBV6-2 or TRBV6-3 and TRBJ2-7; D uncertain. The V and J ends lost 2 bases and 3 bases respectively, with 5 bases between them. This CDR3 comprises 12 residues. Germline values: CDR1 MNHEY, CDR2 SVGEGT. For the CDR3, the DNA is TGTGCCAGCAGTTACGTTGACTACGAGCAGTACTTC. This translates into CASSYVDYEQYF.

The chain recombines TRBV18 with TRBJ2-3; 8 nucleotides match TRBD2. This CDR3 contains 17 residues. CDR1 and CDR2 from the germline V gene are KGHSH and LQKENI. The V and J ends lost 2 bases and 4 bases, in that order; junction bases with no gene match: 11. In nucleotides, the CDR3 is TGTGCCAGCTCACCAGACGAACTAGCGGAAACATCAGATACGCAGTATTTT. Translation gives CASSPDELAETSDTQYF.

The chain combines TRBV7-2 with TRBJ2-1, with 7 bases aligning to TRBD2. J was trimmed by 5 bases and V by 3 bases; bases with no gene match: 7. Per the germline V gene, CDR1 is SGHTA and CDR2 is FQGNSA. The CDR3 is 15 residues long. CDR3 coding DNA: TGTGCCAGCAGCTTGTTTGGTACTAGCGACAATGAGCAGTTCTTC. This gives the protein CASSLFGTSDNEQFF.

The rearrangement links TRBV29-1 to TRBJ2-5; 13 bases fit TRBD2. Trimming took 4 bases from V and 7 from J; bases not matched to a gene: 12. The CDR3 length is 16 residues. CDR1 is SQVTM and CDR2 is ANQGSEA in the germline V gene. The CDR3 loop is CSVGALAGGESGTQYF. The CDR3 DNA reads as TGCAGCGTTGGAGCACTAGCGGGAGGGGAGTCGGGGACCCAGTACTTC.

The chain couples TRBV11-2 to TRBJ2-7; 7 nucleotides align to TRBD2. Trimming took 9 bases from V and 5 from J; bases not matched to a gene: 10. The germline V gene has CDR1 SGHAT and CDR2 FQNNGV. This CDR3 comprises 13 residues. The CDR3 DNA sequence: TGTGCCAGTCGCGAGGGAGGGTCCCACGAGCAGTACTTC. Translation gives CASREGGSHEQYF.

The chain uses TRBV27 and TRBJ2-1, with D possibly TRBD1 on 6 matching bases. CDR3 length: 21 amino acids. Germline-derived CDR1 and CDR2 are MNHEY and SMNVEV (reference sequence). V gave up 3 bases and J gave up 0 bases, with 27 bases separating them. CDR3 sequence: CASSLRTGLATLMSSYNEQFF. CDR3 nucleotide sequence: TGTGCCAGCAGTTTGCGCACAGGGCTAGCAACACTGATGAGCTCCTACAATGAGCAGTTCTTC.